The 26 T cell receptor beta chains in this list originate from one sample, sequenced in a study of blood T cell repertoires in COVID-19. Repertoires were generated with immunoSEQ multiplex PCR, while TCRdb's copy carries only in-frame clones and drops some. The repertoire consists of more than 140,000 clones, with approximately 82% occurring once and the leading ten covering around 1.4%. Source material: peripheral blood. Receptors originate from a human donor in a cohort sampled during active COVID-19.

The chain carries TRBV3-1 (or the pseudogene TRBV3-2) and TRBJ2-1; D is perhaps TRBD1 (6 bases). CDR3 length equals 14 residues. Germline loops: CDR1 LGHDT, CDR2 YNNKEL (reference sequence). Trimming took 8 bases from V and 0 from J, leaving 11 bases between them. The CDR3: CASLNRASYNEQFF. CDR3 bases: TGTGCCAGCCTCAACAGGGCCTCCTACAATGAGCAGTTCTTC.

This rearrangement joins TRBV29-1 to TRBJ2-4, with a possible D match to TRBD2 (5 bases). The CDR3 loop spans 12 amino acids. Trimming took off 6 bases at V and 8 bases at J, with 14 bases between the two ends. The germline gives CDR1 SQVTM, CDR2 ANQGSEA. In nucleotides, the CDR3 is TGCAGCGTAGACGGACCCGGGGACATTCAGTACTTC. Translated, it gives CSVDGPGDIQYF.

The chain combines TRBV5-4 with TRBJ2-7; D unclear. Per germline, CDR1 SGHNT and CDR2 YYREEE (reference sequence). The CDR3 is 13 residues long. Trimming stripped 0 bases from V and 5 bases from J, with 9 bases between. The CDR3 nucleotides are TGTGCCAGCAGCTTGGGTCAGTTCGACGAGCAGTACTTC. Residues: CASSLGQFDEQYF.

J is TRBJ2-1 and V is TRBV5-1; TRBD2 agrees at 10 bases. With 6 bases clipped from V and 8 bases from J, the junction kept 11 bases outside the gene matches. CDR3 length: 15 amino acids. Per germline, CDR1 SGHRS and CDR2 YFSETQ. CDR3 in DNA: TGCGCCAGCACCCCCGGGCTAGCGGGAGTCGATGAGCAGTTCTTC. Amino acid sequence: CASTPGLAGVDEQFF.

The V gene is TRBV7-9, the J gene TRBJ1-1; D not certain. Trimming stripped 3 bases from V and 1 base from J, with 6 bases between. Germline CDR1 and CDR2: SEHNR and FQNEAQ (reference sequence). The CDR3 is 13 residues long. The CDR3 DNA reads TGTGCCAGCAGCTTTGGGCCGAACACTGAAGCTTTCTTT. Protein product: CASSFGPNTEAFF. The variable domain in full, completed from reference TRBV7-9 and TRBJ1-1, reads DTGVSQNPRHKITKRGQNVTFRCDPISEHNRLYWYRQTLGQGPEFLTYFQNEAQLEKSRLLSDRFSAERPKGSFSTLEIQRTEQGDSAMYLCASSFGPNTEAFFGQGTRLTVV.

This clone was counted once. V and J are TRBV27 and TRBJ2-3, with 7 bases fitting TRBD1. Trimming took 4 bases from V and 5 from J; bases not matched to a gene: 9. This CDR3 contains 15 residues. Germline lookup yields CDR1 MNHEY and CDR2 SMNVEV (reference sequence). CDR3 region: CASSSRTGGGDTQYF. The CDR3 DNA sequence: TGTGCCAGCAGTTCCCGGACAGGTGGGGGAGATACGCAGTATTTT.

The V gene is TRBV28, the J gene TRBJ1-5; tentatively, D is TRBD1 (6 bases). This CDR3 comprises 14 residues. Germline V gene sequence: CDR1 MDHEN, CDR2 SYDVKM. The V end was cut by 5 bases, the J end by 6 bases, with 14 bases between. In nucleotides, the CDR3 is TGTGCCAGCAGTAGGGGGGGGCAGGGTCAGCCCCAGCATTTT. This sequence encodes CASSRGGQGQPQHF.

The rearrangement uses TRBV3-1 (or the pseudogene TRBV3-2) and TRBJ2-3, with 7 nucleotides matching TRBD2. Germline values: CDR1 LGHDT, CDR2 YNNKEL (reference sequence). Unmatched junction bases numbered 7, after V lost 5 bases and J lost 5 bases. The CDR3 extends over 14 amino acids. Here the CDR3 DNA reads TGTGCCAGCAGCGTACTGGCGGGAGAAGATACGCAGTATTTT. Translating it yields CASSVLAGEDTQYF.

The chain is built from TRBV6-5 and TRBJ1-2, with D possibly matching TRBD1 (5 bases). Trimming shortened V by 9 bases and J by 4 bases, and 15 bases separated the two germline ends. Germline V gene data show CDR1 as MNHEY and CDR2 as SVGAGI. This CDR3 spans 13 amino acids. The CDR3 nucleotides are TGTGCCAGTGGGGAGGGGCGCGTCTATGGCTACACCTTC. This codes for CASGEGRVYGYTF.

The CDR3 coding sequence is TGTGCCACCAACCCCACTAGCGGGAGTGGGGGGGAGCTGTTTTTT. Its translation is CATNPTSGSGGELFF. V is TRBV2 and J is TRBJ2-2; 11 nucleotides agree with TRBD2. Looked up from germline, CDR1 is SNHLY and CDR2 is FYNNEI. Germline trimming cut 10 bases from V and 8 bases from J; bases unmatched to any gene: 12. The CDR3 length is 15 residues. The full variable domain, its missing parts supplied by reference TRBV2 and TRBJ2-2, is EPEVTQTPSHQVTQMGQEVILRCVPISNHLYFYWYRQILGQKVEFLVSFYNNEISEKSEIFDDQFSVERPDGSNFTLKIRSTKLEDSAMYFCATNPTSGSGGELFFGEGSRLTVL.

CDR3 loop: CASSQRSQLDSPLHF. Written as DNA, the CDR3 is TGCGCCAGCAGCCAAAGGAGCCAGCTAGACTCACCCCTCCACTTT. The V gene is TRBV4-1, the J gene TRBJ1-6; D is unclear. Germline assignment: CDR1 MGHRA and CDR2 YSYEKL. This CDR3 comprises 15 residues. Trimming left V 2 bases short and J 10 bases short, with 15 bases between.

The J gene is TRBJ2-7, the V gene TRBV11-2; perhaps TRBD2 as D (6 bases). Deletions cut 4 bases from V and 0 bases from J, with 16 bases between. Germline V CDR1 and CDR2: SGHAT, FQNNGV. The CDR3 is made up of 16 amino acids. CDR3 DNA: TGTGCCAGCAGCTGGGGGGAAAGGGAAAGCTCCTACGAGCAGTACTTC. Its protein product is CASSWGERESSYEQYF.

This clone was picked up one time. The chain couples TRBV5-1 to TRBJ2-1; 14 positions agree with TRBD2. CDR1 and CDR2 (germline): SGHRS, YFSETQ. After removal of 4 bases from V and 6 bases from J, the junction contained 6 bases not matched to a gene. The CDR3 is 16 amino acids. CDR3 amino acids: CASSQYGLAGGNEQFF. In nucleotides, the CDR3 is TGCGCCAGCAGCCAATATGGACTAGCGGGAGGCAATGAGCAGTTCTTC.

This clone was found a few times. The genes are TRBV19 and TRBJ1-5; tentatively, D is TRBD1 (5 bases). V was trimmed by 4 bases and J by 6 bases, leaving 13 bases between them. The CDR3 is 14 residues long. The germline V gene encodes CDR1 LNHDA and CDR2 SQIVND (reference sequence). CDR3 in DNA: TGTGCCAGTAGTACCGTGGCAGGGTTTCAGCCCCAGCATTTT. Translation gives CASSTVAGFQPQHF.

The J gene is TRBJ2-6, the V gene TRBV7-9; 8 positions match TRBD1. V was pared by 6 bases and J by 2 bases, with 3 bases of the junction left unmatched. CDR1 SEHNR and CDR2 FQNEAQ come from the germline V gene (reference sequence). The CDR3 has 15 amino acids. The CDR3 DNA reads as TGTGCCAGCAGACCGGACAGGGCTGGGGCCAACGTCCTGACTTTC. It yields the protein CASRPDRAGANVLTF.

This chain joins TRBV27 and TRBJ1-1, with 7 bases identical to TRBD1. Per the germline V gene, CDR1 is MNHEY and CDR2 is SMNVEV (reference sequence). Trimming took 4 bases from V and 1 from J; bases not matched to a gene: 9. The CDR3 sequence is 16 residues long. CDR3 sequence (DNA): TGTGCCAGCAGTTCAGTCAGAACAGGGGCGAACACTGAAGCTTTCTTT. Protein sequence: CASSSVRTGANTEAFF.

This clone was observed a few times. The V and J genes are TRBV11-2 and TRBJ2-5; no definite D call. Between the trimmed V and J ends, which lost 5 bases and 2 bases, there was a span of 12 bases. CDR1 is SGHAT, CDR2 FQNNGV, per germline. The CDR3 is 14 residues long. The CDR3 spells CASSPQDGQETQYF. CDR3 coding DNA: TGTGCCAGCAGCCCTCAGGATGGACAAGAGACCCAGTACTTC.

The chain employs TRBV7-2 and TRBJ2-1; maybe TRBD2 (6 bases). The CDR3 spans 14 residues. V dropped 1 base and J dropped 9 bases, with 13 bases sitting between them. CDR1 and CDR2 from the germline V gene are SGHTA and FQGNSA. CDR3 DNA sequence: TGTGCCAGCAGCTTAGTCGGGGTGGAGGGTGAGCAGTTCTTC. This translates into CASSLVGVEGEQFF.

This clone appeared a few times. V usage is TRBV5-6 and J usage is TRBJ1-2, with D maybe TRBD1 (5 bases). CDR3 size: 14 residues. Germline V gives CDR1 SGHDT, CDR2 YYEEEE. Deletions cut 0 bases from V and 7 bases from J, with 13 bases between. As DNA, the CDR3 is TGTGCCAGCAGCTTGGAACCAGGGTGGAGTGGCTACACCTTC. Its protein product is CASSLEPGWSGYTF.

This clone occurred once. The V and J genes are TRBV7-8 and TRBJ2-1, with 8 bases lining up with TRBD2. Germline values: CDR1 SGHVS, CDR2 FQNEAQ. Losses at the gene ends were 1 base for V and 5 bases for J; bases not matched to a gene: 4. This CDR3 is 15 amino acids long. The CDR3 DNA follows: TGTGCCAGCAGCTTAGTAGCGGGATCCCACAATGAGCAGTTCTTC. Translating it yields CASSLVAGSHNEQFF. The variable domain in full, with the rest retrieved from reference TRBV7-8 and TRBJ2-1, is GAGVSQSPRYKVAKRGQDVALRCDPISGHVSLFWYQQALGQGPEFLTYFQNEAQLDKSGLPSDRFFAERPEGSVSTLKIQRTQQEDSAVYLCASSLVAGSHNEQFFGPGTRLTVL.

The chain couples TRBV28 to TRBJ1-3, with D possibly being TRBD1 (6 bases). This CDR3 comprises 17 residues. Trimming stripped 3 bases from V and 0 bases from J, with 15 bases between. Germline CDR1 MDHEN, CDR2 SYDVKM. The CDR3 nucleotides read TGTGCCAGCAGTTTCCTGGGACACCGGAGCTCTGGAAACACCATATATTTT. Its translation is CASSFLGHRSSGNTIYF.

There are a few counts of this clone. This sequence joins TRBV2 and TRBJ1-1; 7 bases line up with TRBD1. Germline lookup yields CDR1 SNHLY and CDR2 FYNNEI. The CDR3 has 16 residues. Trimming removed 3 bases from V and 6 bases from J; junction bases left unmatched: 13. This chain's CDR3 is CASSERALRGRSEAFF. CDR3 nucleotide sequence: TGTGCCAGCAGTGAGCGAGCATTAAGGGGGCGGTCTGAAGCTTTCTTT.

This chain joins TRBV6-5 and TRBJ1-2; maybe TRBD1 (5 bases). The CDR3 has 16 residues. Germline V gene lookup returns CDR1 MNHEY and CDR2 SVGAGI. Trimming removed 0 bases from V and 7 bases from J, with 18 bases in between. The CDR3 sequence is CASSYSGNAGVRGYTF. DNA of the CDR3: TGTGCCAGCAGTTACTCCGGGAATGCGGGGGTCCGTGGCTACACCTTC.

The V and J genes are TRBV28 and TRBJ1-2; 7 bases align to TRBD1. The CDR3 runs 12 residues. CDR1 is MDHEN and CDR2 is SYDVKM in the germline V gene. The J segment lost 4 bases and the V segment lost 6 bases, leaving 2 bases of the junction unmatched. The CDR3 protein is CASRGDSYGYTF. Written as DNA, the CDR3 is TGTGCCAGCAGGGGGGACAGCTATGGCTACACCTTC.

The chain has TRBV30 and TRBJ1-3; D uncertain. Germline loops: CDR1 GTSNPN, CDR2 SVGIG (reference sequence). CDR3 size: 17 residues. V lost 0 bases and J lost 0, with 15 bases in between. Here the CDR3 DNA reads TGTGCCTGGAGTGTAGGTGGAGAGCTGTTCTCTGGAAACACCATATATTTT. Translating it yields CAWSVGGELFSGNTIYF.

CDR3 DNA sequence: TGCAGCGTGGGGACAGGGCGACCTGAAGCTTTCTTT. Its protein product is CSVGTGRPEAFF. V and J are TRBV29-1 and TRBJ1-1; 9 positions agree with TRBD1. This CDR3 comprises 12 residues. Germline CDR1 is SQVTM and CDR2 is ANQGSEA. V trimming: 6 bases; J trimming: 6 bases; junction bases outside the gene matches: 5.